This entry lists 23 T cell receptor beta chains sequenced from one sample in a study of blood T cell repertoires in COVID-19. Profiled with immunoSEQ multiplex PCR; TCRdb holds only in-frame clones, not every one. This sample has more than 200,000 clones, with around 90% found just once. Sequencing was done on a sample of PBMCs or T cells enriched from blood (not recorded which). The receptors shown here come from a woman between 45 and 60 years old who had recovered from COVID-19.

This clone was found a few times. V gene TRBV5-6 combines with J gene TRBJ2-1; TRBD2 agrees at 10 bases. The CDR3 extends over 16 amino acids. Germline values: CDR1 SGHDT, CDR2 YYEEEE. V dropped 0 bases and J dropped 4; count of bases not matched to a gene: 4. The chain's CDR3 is CASSLGTSGIYNEQFF. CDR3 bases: TGTGCCAGCAGCTTGGGGACTAGCGGTATTTACAATGAGCAGTTCTTC.

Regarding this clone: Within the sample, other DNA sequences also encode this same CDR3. The CDR3 reads CASSRTSGRGGELFF. CDR3 nucleotide sequence: TGTGCCAGCAGCCGTACTAGCGGGAGGGGGGGGGAGCTGTTTTTT. V and J are TRBV3-1 (or the pseudogene TRBV3-2) and TRBJ2-2; 13 nucleotides agree with TRBD2. In germline, CDR1 is LGHDT, CDR2 YNNKEL (reference sequence). V lost 4 bases to trimming and J lost 8 bases; unmatched junction nucleotides: 4. The CDR3 extends over 15 amino acids.

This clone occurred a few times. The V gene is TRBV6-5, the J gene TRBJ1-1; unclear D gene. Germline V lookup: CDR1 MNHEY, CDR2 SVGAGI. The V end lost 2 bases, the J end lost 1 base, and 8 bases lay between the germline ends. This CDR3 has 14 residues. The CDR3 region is CASSYNGENTEAFF. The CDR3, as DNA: TGTGCCAGCAGTTACAACGGGGAGAACACTGAAGCTTTCTTT.

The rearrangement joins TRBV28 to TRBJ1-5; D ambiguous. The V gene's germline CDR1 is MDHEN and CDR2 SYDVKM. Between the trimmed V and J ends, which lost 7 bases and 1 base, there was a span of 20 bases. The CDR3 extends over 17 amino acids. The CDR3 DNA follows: TGTGCCAGCATCCTCGGTATATGCGGGGTGAGCAATCAGCCCCAGCATTTT. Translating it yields CASILGICGVSNQPQHF.

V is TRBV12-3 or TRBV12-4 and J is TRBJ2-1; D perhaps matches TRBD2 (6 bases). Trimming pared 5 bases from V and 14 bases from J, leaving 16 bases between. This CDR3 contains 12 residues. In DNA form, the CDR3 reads TGTGCCAGCAGTCCCCTATGGGGGGTGGAGTTCTTC. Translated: CASSPLWGVEFF.

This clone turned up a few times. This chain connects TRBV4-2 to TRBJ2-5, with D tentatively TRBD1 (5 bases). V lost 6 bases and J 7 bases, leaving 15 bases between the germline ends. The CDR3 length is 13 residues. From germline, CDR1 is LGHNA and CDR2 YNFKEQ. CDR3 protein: CASRPDSQRTQYF. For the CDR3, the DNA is TGTGCCAGCAGGCCAGACAGCCAGAGGACCCAGTACTTC.

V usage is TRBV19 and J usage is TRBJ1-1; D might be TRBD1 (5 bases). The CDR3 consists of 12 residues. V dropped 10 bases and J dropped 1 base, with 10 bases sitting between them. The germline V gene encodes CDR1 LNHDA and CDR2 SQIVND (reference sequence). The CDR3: CATVDRNTEAFF. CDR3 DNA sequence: TGTGCCACCGTAGACAGGAACACTGAAGCTTTCTTT.

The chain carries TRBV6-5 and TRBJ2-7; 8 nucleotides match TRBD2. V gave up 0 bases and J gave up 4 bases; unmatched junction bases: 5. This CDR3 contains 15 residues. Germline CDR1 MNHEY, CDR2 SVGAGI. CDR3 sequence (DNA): TGTGCCAGCAGTTACTCGCGGGGGGCCAGATACGAGCAGTACTTC. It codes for CASSYSRGARYEQYF.

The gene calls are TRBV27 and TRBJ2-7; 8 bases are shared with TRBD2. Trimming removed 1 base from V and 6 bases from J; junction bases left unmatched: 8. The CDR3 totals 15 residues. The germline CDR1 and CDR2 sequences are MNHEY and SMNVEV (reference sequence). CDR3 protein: CASSLFWGRGGEQYF. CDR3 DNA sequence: TGTGCCAGCAGTTTATTTTGGGGTCGGGGGGGCGAGCAGTACTTC.

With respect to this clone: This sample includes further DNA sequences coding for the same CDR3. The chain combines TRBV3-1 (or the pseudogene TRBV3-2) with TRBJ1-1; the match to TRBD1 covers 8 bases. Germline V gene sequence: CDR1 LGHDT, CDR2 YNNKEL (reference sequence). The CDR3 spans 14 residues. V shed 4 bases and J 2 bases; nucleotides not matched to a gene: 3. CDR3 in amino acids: CASSRSGGNTEAFF. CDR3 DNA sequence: TGTGCCAGCAGCCGGTCAGGGGGCAACACTGAAGCTTTCTTT.

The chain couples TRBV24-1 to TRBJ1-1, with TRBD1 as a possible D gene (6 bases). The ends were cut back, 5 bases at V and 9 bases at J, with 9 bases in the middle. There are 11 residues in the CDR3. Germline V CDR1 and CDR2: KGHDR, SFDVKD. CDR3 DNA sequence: TGTGCCACCAGTGTGGGGACACAAGCTTTCTTT. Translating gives CATSVGTQAFF.

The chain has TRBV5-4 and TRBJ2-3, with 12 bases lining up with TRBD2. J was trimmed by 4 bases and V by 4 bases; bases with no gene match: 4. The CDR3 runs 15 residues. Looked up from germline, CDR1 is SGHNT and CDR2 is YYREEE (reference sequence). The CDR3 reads CASSPSGRAADTQYF. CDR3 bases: TGTGCCAGCAGCCCTAGCGGGAGGGCCGCAGATACGCAGTATTTT.

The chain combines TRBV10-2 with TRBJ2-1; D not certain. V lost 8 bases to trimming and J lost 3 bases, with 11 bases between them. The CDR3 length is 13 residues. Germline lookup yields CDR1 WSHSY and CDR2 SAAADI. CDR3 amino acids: CASAATNYNEQFF. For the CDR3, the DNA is TGCGCCAGCGCAGCAACTAACTACAATGAGCAGTTCTTC.

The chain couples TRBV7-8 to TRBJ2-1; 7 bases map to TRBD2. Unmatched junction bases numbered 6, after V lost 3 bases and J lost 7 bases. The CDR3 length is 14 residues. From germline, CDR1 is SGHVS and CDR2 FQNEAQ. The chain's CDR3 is CASSLAGDLNEQFF. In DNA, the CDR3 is TGTGCCAGCAGCTTGGCGGGAGACTTGAATGAGCAGTTCTTC.

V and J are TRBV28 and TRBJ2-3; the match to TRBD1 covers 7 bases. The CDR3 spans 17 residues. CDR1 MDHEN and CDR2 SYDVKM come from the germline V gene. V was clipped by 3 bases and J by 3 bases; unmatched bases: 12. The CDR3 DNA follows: TGTGCCAGCAGTTTCTACACCTCCGGGACAGCAACAGATACGCAGTATTTT. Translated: CASSFYTSGTATDTQYF.

The CDR3 is CASSVQRENNEQFF. CDR3 nucleotide sequence: TGTGCCAGCAGTGTTCAGCGGGAGAATAATGAGCAGTTCTTC. V is TRBV2 and J is TRBJ2-1, with 8 bases fitting TRBD2. CDR1 and CDR2 (germline): SNHLY, FYNNEI. There are 14 residues in the CDR3. J gave up 7 bases and V 4 bases, and 6 bases lay outside the gene matches. Together with reference TRBV2 and TRBJ2-1, the CDR3 gives the full variable domain: EPEVTQTPSHQVTQMGQEVILRCVPISNHLYFYWYRQILGQKVEFLVSFYNNEISEKSEIFDDQFSVERPDGSNFTLKIRSTKLEDSAMYFCASSVQRENNEQFFGPGTRLTVL.

The CDR3 is CASSRDLLGGATGELFF. In DNA, the CDR3 is TGTGCCAGCAGCCGGGACCTCCTTGGCGGGGCCACCGGGGAGCTGTTTTTT. The chain recombines TRBV3-1 (or the pseudogene TRBV3-2) with TRBJ2-2; a possible D gene is TRBD2 (6 bases). The CDR3 has 17 amino acids. Germline V CDR1 and CDR2: LGHDT, YNNKEL (reference sequence). Trimming took 4 bases from V and 4 from J, leaving 19 bases between them.

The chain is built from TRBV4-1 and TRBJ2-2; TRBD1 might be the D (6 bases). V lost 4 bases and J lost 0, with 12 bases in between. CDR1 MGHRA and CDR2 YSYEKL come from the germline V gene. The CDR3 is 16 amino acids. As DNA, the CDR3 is TGCGCCAGCAGCCTACAGGGACGCGCGAACACCGGGGAGCTGTTTTTT. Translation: CASSLQGRANTGELFF.

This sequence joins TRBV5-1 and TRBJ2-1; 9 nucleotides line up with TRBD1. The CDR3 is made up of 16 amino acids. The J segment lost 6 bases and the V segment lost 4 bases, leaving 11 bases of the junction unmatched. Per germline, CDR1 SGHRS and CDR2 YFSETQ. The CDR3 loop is CASSLYPGQGINEQFF. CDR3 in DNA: TGCGCCAGCAGCCTATATCCGGGACAGGGAATCAATGAGCAGTTCTTC.

The CDR3 reads CASSAKDRAAMEKLFF. The CDR3 DNA reads as TGTGCCAGCAGCGCGAAGGACAGGGCGGCTATGGAAAAACTGTTTTTT. The V call is TRBV5-6, the J call TRBJ1-4, with 8 bases lining up with TRBD1. The CDR3 extends over 16 amino acids. Germline values: CDR1 SGHDT, CDR2 YYEEEE. Trimming at V came to 4 bases and at J to 8 bases, leaving 13 bases not matched to a gene. The variable domain in full, with the rest retrieved from reference TRBV5-6 and TRBJ1-4, is DAGVTQSPTHLIKTRGQQVTLRCSPKSGHDTVSWYQQALGQGPQFIFQYYEEEERQRGNFPDRFSGHQFPNYSSELNVNALLLGDSALYLCASSAKDRAAMEKLFFGSGTQLSVL.

CDR3 region: CATSSEIPTGLTEAFF. DNA for the CDR3: TGTGCCACCAGCAGCGAGATACCAACAGGGCTCACTGAAGCTTTCTTT. The genes are TRBV15 and TRBJ1-1, with D perhaps TRBD1 (6 bases). This CDR3 is 16 amino acids long. In germline, CDR1 is LNHNV, CDR2 YYDKDF (reference sequence). Trimming left V 3 bases short and J 4 bases short, with 18 bases between.

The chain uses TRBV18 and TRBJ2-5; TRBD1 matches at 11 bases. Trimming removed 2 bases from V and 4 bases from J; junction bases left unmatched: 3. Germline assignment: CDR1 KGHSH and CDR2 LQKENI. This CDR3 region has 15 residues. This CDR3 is CASSPRTGGTETQYF. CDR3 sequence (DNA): TGTGCCAGCTCACCAAGGACAGGGGGCACAGAGACCCAGTACTTC.

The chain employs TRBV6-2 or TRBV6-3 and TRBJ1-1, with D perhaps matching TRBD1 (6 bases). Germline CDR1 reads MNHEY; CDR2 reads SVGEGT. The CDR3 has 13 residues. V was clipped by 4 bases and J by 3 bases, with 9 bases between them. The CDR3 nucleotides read TGTGCCAGCAGTTTGGGACACCACACTGAAGCTTTCTTT. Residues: CASSLGHHTEAFF.